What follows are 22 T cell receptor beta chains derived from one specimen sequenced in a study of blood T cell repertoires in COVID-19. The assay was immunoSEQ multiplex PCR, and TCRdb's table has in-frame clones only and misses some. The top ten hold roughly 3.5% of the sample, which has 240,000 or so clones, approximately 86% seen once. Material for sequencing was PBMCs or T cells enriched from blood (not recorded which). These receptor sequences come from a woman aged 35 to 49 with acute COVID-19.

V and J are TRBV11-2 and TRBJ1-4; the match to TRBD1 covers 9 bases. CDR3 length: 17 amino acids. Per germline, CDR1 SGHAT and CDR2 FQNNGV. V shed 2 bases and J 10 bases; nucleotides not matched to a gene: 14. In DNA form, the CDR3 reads TGTGCCAGCAGCTTATCCGGGACAGGGTCTGTCCAGGGAAAACTGTTTTTT. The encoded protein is CASSLSGTGSVQGKLFF. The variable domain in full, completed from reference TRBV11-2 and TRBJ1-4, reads EAGVAQSPRYKIIEKRQSVAFWCNPISGHATLYWYQQILGQGPKLLIQFQNNGVVDDSQLPKDRFSAERLKGVDSTLKIQPAKLEDSAVYLCASSLSGTGSVQGKLFFGSGTQLSVL.

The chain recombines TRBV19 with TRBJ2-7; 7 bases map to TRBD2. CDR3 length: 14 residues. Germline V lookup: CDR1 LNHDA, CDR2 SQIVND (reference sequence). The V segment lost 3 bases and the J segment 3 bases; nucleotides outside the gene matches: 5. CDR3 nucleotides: TGTGCCAGTAGTATGAGGGAGGGCCTCTACGAGCAGTACTTC. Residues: CASSMREGLYEQYF.

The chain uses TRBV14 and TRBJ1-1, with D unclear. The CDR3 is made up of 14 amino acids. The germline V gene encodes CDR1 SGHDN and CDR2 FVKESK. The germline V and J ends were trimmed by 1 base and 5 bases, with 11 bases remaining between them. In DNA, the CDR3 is TGTGCCAGCAGCCAAGCTATCTTATCTACTGAAGCTTTCTTT. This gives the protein CASSQAILSTEAFF.

As DNA, the CDR3 is TGTGCCAGTTCTCTCCTGCCCCTAGCGGGAGAAGTTGAGCAGTACTTC. Amino acids: CASSLLPLAGEVEQYF. The chain has TRBV19 and TRBJ2-7; 10 bases align to TRBD2. CDR1 and CDR2 from the germline V gene are LNHDA and SQIVND (reference sequence). V dropped 8 bases and J dropped 7; count of bases not matched to a gene: 17. The CDR3 contains 16 residues. Looking up the rest from reference TRBV19 and TRBJ2-7 gives the full variable domain: DGGITQSPKYLFRKEGQNVTLSCEQNLNHDAMYWYRQDPGQGLRLIYYSQIVNDFQKGDIAEGYSVSREKKESFPLTVTSAQKNPTAFYLCASSLLPLAGEVEQYFGPGTRLTVT.

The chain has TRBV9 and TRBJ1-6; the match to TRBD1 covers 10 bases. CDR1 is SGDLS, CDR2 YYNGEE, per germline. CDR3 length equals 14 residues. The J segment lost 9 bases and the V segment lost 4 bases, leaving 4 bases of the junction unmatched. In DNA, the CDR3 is TGTGCCAGCAGCCCCGGGACAGGGGTTTCACCCCTCCACTTT. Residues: CASSPGTGVSPLHF.

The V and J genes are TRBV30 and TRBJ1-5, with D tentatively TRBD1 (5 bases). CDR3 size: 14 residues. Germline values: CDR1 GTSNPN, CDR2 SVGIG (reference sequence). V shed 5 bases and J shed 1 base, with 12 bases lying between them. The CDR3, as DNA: TGTGCCTGGGGACCGACAGTCAGCAATCAGCCCCAGCATTTT. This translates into CAWGPTVSNQPQHF.

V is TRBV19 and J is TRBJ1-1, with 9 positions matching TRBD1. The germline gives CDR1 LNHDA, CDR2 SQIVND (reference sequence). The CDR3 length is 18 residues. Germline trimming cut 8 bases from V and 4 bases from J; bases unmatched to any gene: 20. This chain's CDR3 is CASHFRWTGAFPPTEAFF. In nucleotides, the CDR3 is TGTGCCAGTCACTTTCGTTGGACAGGGGCCTTCCCTCCCACTGAAGCTTTCTTT.

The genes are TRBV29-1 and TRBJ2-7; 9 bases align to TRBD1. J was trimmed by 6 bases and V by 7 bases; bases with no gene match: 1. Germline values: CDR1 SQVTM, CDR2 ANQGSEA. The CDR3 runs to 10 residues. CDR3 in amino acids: CSGDRVEQYF. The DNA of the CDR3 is TGCAGCGGGGACAGGGTCGAGCAGTACTTC.

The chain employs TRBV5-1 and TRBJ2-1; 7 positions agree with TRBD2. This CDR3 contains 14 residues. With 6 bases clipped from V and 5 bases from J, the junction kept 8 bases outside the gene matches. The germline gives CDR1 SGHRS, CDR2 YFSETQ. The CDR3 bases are TGCGCCAGCACTTTTTTCGCGGGAGACAATGAGCAGTTCTTC. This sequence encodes CASTFFAGDNEQFF.

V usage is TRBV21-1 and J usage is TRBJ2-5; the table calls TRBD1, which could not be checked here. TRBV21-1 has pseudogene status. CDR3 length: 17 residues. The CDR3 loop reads CASLRSSGTGGQETQYF. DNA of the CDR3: TGTGCCAGCCTCCGTTCTTCCGGGACAGGGGGCCAAGAGACCCAGTACTTC.

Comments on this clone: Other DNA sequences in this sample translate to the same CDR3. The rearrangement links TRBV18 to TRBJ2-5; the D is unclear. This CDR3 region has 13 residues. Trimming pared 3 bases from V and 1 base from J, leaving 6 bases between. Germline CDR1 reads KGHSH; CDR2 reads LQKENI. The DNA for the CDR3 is TGTGCCAGCTCACCGTCCCGCCAAGAGACCCAGTACTTC. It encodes CASSPSRQETQYF. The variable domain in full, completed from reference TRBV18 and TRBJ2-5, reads NAGVMQNPRHLVRRRGQEARLRCSPMKGHSHVYWYRQLPEEGLKFMVYLQKENIIDESGMPKERFSAEFPKEGPSILRIQQVVRGDSAAYFCASSPSRQETQYFGPGTRLLVL.

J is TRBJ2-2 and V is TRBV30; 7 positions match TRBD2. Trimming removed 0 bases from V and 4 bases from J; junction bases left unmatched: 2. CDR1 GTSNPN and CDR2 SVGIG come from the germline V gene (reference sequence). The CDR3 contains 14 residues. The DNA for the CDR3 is TGTGCCTGGAGTGTGGGCGGGGGCACCGGGGAGCTGTTTTTT. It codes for CAWSVGGGTGELFF.

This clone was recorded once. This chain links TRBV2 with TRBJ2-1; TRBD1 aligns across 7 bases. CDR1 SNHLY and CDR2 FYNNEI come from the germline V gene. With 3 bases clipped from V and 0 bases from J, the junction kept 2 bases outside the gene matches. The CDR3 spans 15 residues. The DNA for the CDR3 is TGTGCCAGCAGTGAGGGACAGAGCTCCTACAATGAGCAGTTCTTC. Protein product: CASSEGQSSYNEQFF.

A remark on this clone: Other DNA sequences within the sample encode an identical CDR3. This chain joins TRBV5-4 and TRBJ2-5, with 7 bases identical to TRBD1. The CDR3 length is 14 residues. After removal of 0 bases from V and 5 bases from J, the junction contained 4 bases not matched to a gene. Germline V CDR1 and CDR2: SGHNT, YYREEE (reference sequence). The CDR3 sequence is CASSLGQGVETQYF. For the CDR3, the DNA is TGTGCCAGCAGCTTGGGGCAGGGGGTGGAGACCCAGTACTTC. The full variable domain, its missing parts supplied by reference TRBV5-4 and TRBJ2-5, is ETGVTQSPTHLIKTRGQQVTLRCSSQSGHNTVSWYQQALGQGPQFIFQYYREEENGRGNFPPRFSGLQFPNYSSELNVNALELDDSALYLCASSLGQGVETQYFGPGTRLLVL.

The CDR3 region has the DNA TGCGCCAGCACCCCCGGCACTAGCGAGTACAATGAGCAGTTCTTC. This gives the protein CASTPGTSEYNEQFF. The J gene is TRBJ2-1, the V gene TRBV5-1, with 7 bases that match TRBD2. V lost 6 bases, J lost 4 bases, and 10 bases stayed unmatched. Germline V gene lookup returns CDR1 SGHRS and CDR2 YFSETQ. The CDR3 extends over 15 amino acids.

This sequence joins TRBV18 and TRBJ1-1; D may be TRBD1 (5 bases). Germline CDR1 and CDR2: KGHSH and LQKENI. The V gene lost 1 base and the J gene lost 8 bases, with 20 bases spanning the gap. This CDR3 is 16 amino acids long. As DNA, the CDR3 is TGTGCCAGCTCACCACGGTCGACAGCAGGTCATCAGGAAGCTTTCTTT. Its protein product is CASSPRSTAGHQEAFF.

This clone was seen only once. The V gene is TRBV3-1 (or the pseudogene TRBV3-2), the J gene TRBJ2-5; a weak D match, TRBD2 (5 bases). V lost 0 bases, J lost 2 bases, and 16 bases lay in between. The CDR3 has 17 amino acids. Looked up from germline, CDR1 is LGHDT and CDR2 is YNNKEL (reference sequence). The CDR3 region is CASSQDASSDFQETQYF. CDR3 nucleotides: TGTGCCAGCAGCCAAGATGCCAGTAGCGACTTTCAAGAGACCCAGTACTTC.

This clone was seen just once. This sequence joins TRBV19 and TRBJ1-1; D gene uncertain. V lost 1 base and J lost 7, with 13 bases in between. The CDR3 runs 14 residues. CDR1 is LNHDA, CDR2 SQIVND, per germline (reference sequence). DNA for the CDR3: TGTGCCAGTAGTATAGTCTTTACCGGAGATGAAGCTTTCTTT. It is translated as CASSIVFTGDEAFF.

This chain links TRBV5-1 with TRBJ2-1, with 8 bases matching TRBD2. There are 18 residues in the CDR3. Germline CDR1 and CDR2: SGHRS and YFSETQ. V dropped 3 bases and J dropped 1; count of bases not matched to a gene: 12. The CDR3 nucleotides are TGCGCCAGCAGCTCCACCGTCGTCCTAGCGGGTTCCTACAATGAGCAGTTCTTC. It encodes CASSSTVVLAGSYNEQFF.

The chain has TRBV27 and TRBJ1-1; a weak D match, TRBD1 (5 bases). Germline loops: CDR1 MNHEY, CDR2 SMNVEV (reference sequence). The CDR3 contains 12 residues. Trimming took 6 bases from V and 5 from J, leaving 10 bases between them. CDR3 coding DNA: TGTGCCAGCAGCTTTGACAGAACTGAAGCTTTCTTT. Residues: CASSFDRTEAFF.

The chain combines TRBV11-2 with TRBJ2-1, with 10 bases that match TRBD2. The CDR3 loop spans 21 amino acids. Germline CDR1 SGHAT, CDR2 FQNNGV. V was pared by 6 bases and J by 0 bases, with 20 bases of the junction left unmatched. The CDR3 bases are TGTGCCAGCAGTTTCGACCTAGGACTAGCGGAGGAAAGCTTCTCCTACAATGAGCAGTTCTTC. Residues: CASSFDLGLAEESFSYNEQFF.

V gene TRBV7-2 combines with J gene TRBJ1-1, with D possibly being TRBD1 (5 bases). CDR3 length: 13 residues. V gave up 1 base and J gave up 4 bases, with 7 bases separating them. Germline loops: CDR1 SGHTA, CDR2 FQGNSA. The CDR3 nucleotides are TGTGCCAGCAGCTTAGGGGGACTCACTGAAGCTTTCTTT. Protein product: CASSLGGLTEAFF.